A selection of T cell receptor beta chains follows, all from one sample in a study of blood T cell repertoires in COVID-19. TCRdb's copy holds only in-frame clones and misses some; the assay was immunoSEQ multiplex PCR. The data hold some 200,000 clones, with 75% to 85% observed a single time. The sample comprised PBMCs or T cells enriched from blood (not recorded which). The receptors shown here come from a man between 40 and 49 years old who had recovered from COVID-19. Both conserved end residues are part of each CDR3. The D gene is left open where the match is weak. Expanded clones get a size class; other rows say once, few or many, or leave the size out.

>TRBV2|NA|TRBJ1-4|NA
CASSEPLEEKLFF
TGTGCCAGCAGTGAGCCCTTAGAAGAAAAACTGTTTTTT
>TRBV7-9|TRBD2|TRBJ2-3|NA
CASSLGFLAGGPIDTQYF
TGTGCCAGCAGCTTAGGCTTCTTAGCGGGAGGGCCAATAGATACGCAGTATTTT
>TRBV5-5|NA|TRBJ1-4|few
CASSRLQGANEKLFF
TGTGCCAGCAGCCGGTTACAGGGTGCTAATGAAAAACTGTTTTTT
>TRBV7-2|NA|TRBJ1-1|NA
CASSLVGTSTEAFF
TGTGCCAGCAGCTTAGTCGGGACATCTACTGAAGCTTTCTTT
>TRBV11-2|TRBD2|TRBJ2-3|NA
CASSLRLAGVDTQYF
TGTGCCAGCAGCCTTAGACTAGCGGGAGTGGATACGCAGTATTTT
>TRBV9|TRBD1|TRBJ1-4|NA
CASSVDGTGNEKLFF
TGTGCCAGCAGCGTAGACGGGACAGGGAATGAAAAACTGTTTTTT
>TRBV27|NA|TRBJ2-7|NA
CASSLRQGLDEQYF
TGTGCCAGCAGTCTTCGACAGGGACTAGACGAGCAGTACTTC
>TRBV28|NA|TRBJ2-7|NA
CASSSYTPDFSYEQYF
TGTGCCAGCAGTTCCTATACCCCTGACTTCTCCTACGAGCAGTACTTC
>TRBV29-1|NA|TRBJ2-1|NA
CSVEGARSYNEQFF
TGCAGCGTTGAGGGGGCGCGGTCCTACAATGAGCAGTTCTTC
>TRBV6-5|TRBD1|TRBJ2-1|NA
CASSPGQGPYNEQFF
TGTGCCAGCAGTCCGGGACAGGGCCCCTACAATGAGCAGTTCTTC
>TRBV28|NA|TRBJ2-7|NA
CATSISGAFYEQYF
TGTGCCACTTCCATTTCAGGGGCCTTCTACGAGCAGTACTTC
>TRBV5-1|TRBD2|TRBJ2-1|NA
CASSLGLARGDEQFF
TGCGCCAGCAGTTTGGGACTAGCGAGGGGCGATGAGCAGTTCTTC
>TRBV2|TRBD2|TRBJ2-7|NA
CASSPSRGGMDEQYF
TGTGCCAGCAGTCCTAGCCGCGGGGGAATGGACGAGCAGTACTTC
>TRBV5-1|NA|TRBJ1-3|few
CASSLAPGSGNTIYF
TGCGCCAGCAGCTTGGCCCCAGGGTCTGGAAACACCATATATTTT
>TRBV2|NA|TRBJ2-3|NA
CASSRTTLFTGDTQYF
TGTGCCAGCAGTAGGACTACACTCTTTACTGGAGATACGCAGTATTTT
>TRBV30|TRBD1|TRBJ1-2|NA
CAWSRDRVEGYTF
TGTGCCTGGAGTCGGGACAGGGTGGAAGGCTACACCTTC
>TRBV27|NA|TRBJ2-1|few
CASSLARDEQFF
TGTGCCAGCAGTTTAGCAAGAGATGAGCAGTTCTTC
>TRBV6-5|NA|TRBJ1-4|few
CASSRQATNEKLFF
TGTGCCAGCAGCCGACAGGCAACTAATGAAAAACTGTTTTTT
>TRBV28|NA|TRBJ2-1|few
CASSPLTQDRFYNEQFF
TGTGCCAGCAGTCCACTAACACAGGACAGATTCTACAATGAGCAGTTCTTC
>TRBV5-1|NA|TRBJ1-1|NA
CASSPLQANTEAFF
TGCGCCAGCAGCCCCCTCCAGGCGAACACTGAAGCTTTCTTT
>TRBV2|TRBD2|TRBJ2-2|NA
CASSGTSGRAAGELFF
TGTGCCAGCAGTGGGACTAGCGGGAGGGCGGCCGGGGAGCTGTTTTTT
>TRBV10-3|TRBD1|TRBJ2-1|NA
CAITTPGQGAGEQFF
TGTGCCATCACAACCCCGGGCCAGGGGGCGGGTGAGCAGTTCTTC
>TRBV28|NA|TRBJ2-7|NA
CASSLRNEQYF
TGTGCCAGCAGTTTGCGGAACGAGCAGTACTTC
>TRBV5-4|TRBD2|TRBJ2-6|NA
CASSLSAGSGANVLTF
TGTGCCAGCAGCTTGTCAGCGGGATCTGGGGCCAACGTCCTGACTTTC
>TRBV19|TRBD2|TRBJ2-4|NA
CASTSSGRSGNIQYF
TGTGCCAGTACCTCTAGCGGGAGATCGGGAAACATTCAGTACTTC
>TRBV5-1|NA|TRBJ1-2|few
CASSFGTGTYGYTF
TGCGCCAGCAGCTTTGGTACAGGGACCTATGGCTACACCTTC
>TRBV5-4|TRBD2|TRBJ2-5|many
CASSLILAGAETQYF
TGTGCCAGCAGCTTGATACTAGCGGGAGCAGAGACCCAGTACTTC
>TRBV18|NA|TRBJ1-1|NA
CASSPTGKAEAFF
TGTGCCAGCTCCCCCACAGGGAAGGCTGAAGCTTTCTTT
>TRBV19|TRBD2|TRBJ2-7|NA
CASSIGRLAGGYEQYF
TGTGCCAGTAGTATAGGACGGCTAGCGGGAGGCTACGAGCAGTACTTC
>TRBV6-4|NA|TRBJ1-2|NA
CASSDSPDSYGYTF
TGTGCCAGCAGTGACTCCCCAGACTCCTATGGCTACACCTTC
>TRBV7-9|NA|TRBJ2-4|NA
CASSQQGGNIQYF
TGTGCCAGCAGCCAACAGGGGGGGAACATTCAGTACTTC
>TRBV4-2|NA|TRBJ2-5|NA
CASSQVETGETQYF
TGTGCCAGCAGCCAAGTGGAGACGGGAGAGACCCAGTACTTC
>TRBV6-2/TRBV6-3|NA|TRBJ1-1|NA
CASSYFGGSTEAFF
TGTGCCAGCAGTTACTTTGGGGGGAGCACTGAAGCTTTCTTT
>TRBV7-2|TRBD2|TRBJ2-1|NA
CASSLALAGGEQFF
TGTGCCAGCAGCTTAGCGCTCGCGGGGGGTGAGCAGTTCTTC
>TRBV4-1|NA|TRBJ1-2|NA
CASSRDSLDSYGYTF
TGCGCCAGCAGCCGCGACTCCTTGGACAGCTATGGCTACACCTTC
>TRBV5-4|NA|TRBJ2-2|NA
CASSLVDSGAGELFF
TGTGCCAGCAGCTTGGTCGACTCCGGGGCCGGGGAGCTGTTTTTT
>TRBV13|TRBD1|TRBJ2-2|NA
CASSSPSATRRDSANTGELFF
TGTGCCAGCAGCTCCCCCAGCGCCACACGCCGGGACAGCGCGAACACCGGGGAGCTGTTTTTT
>TRBV15|NA|TRBJ1-2|NA
CATSSQQADYGYTF
TGTGCCACCAGCAGCCAACAGGCGGACTATGGCTACACCTTC
>TRBV2|NA|TRBJ1-2|NA
CASTPRGSYGYTF
TGTGCCAGCACCCCGCGGGGTTCCTATGGCTACACCTTC
>TRBV19|NA|TRBJ1-4|NA
CASRRTVNEKLFF
TGTGCCAGTAGGCGGACAGTCAATGAAAAACTGTTTTTT
>TRBV28|TRBD1|TRBJ1-5|NA
CASSLEGTGHNQPQHF
TGTGCCAGCAGTTTGGAGGGGACAGGGCACAATCAGCCCCAGCATTTT
>TRBV2|NA|TRBJ1-2|once
CASSAPSPGGYTF
TGTGCCAGCAGTGCTCCTTCGCCCGGGGGCTACACCTTC